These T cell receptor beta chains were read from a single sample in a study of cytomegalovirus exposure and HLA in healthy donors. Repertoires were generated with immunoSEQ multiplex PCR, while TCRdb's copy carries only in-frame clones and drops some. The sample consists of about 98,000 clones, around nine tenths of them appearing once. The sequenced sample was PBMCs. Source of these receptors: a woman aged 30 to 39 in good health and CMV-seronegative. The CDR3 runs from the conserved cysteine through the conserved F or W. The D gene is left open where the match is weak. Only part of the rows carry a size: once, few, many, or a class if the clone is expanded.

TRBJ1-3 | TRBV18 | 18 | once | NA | TGTGCCAGCTCACGACCCAACCCAGGGCTAGTCTCTGGAAACACCATATATTTT | CASSRPNPGLVSGNTIYF
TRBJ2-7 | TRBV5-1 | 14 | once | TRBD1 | TGCGCCAGCAGCACCGGGACAGGGGGCAACGAGCAGTACTTC | CASSTGTGGNEQYF
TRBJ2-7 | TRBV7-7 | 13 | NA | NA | TGTGCCAGCAGCCGGGACTTATCCGGCGAGCAGTACTTC | CASSRDLSGEQYF
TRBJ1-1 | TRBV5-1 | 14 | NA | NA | TGCGCCAGCAGTGGGGGGACGGGAGACACTGAAGCTTTCTTT | CASSGGTGDTEAFF
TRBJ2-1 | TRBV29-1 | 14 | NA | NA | TGCAGCGTTGGGGACTTGGCCGGTGCGGGTGAGCAGTTCTTC | CSVGDLAGAGEQFF
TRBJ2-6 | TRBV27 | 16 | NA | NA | TGTGCCAGCAGTTTATCGCGGCCCTCTGGGGCCAACGTCCTGACTTTC | CASSLSRPSGANVLTF
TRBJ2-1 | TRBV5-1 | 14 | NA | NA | TGCGCCAGCAGCTTAGGACAGCCTACAACTGAGCAGTTCTTC | CASSLGQPTTEQFF
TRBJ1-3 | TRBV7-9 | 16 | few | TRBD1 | TGTGCCAGCAGCTCGGGACAGGGGGATTCTGGAAACACCATATATTTT | CASSSGQGDSGNTIYF
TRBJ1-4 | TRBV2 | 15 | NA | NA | TGTGCCAGCAGTTCATTCAGGGCTATAAAGGAAAAACTGTTTTTT | CASSSFRAIKEKLFF
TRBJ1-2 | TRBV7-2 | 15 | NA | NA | TGTGCCAGCACCTTAGCTGGGGGGGTTCCACGGGGCTACACCTTC | CASTLAGGVPRGYTF
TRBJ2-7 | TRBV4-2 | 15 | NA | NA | TGTGCCAGCAGCCAAGATCTCCGGGGGATAGGCGAGCAGTACTTC | CASSQDLRGIGEQYF
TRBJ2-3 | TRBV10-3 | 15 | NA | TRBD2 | TGTGCCATCATGAGTAGCGGGGGGAGTACAGATACGCAGTATTTT | CAIMSSGGSTDTQYF
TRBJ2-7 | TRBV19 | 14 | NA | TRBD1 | TGTGCCAGTAGTGCGGACAGGGGTCCCTACGAGCAGTACTTC | CASSADRGPYEQYF
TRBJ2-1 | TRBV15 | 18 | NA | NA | TGTGCCACCAGCAGAGATAGGAGGATAGCGGATCCCTACAATGAGCAGTTCTTC | CATSRDRRIADPYNEQFF
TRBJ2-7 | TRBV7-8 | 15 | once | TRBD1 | TGTGCCAGCAGCTTTAAGACAGGGGGCGCCAACGAGCAGTACTTC | CASSFKTGGANEQYF
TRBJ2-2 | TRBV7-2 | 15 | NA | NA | TGTGCCAGCAGCTTAGGGCTAGCTGCGGCCGGGGAGCTGTTTTTT | CASSLGLAAAGELFF
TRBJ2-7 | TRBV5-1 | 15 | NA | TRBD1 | TGCGCCAGCAGGCCAACAACAGGGGGCTCCTACGAGCAGTACTTC | CASRPTTGGSYEQYF
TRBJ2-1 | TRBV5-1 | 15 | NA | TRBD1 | TGCGCCAGCAGCCCCCAGGGACAGGGCTACAATGAGCAGTTCTTC | CASSPQGQGYNEQFF
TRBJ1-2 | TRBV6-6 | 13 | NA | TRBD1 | TGTGCCAGCAGCCCGGGACAGGGTTTTGGCTACACCTTC | CASSPGQGFGYTF
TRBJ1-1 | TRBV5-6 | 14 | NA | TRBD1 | TGTGCCAGCAGCGAGGACAGGGGTGTAACTGAAGCTTTCTTT | CASSEDRGVTEAFF